This T cell receptor (beta chain) was documented in a study of blood T cell repertoires in COVID-19. Across the whole study: Sites across the United States, Italy and Spain contributed samples from acute and convalescent COVID-19. PBMCs, B-cell-depleted T cells, or T cells provided the cDNA or gDNA that made up the material.

The assay was immunoSEQ multiplex PCR, and TCRdb's table has in-frame clones only and misses some. The sample shows some 150,000 clones, 75% to 85% of them seen only once. Trimming left V 5 bases short and J 5 bases short, with 15 bases between. The CDR3 has 14 residues. CDR1 is SGHTA, CDR2 FQGNSA, per germline. Input material: peripheral blood. V is TRBV7-2 and J is TRBJ1-1; a weak D match, TRBD1 (6 bases). This sequence originates from a woman aged 45-65 years with acute or convalescent COVID-19. In DNA form, the CDR3 reads TGTGCCAGCAGCGTACAGGGAGTAGGTACTGAAGCTTTCTTT. Translation: CASSVQGVGTEAFF. The full variable domain, with the rest looked up from reference TRBV7-2 and TRBJ1-1, is GAGVSQSPSNKVTEKGKDVELRCDPISGHTALYWYRQSLGQGLEFLIYFQGNSAPDKSGLPSDRFSAERTGGSVSTLTIQRTQQEDSAVYLCASSVQGVGTEAFFGQGTRLTVV.